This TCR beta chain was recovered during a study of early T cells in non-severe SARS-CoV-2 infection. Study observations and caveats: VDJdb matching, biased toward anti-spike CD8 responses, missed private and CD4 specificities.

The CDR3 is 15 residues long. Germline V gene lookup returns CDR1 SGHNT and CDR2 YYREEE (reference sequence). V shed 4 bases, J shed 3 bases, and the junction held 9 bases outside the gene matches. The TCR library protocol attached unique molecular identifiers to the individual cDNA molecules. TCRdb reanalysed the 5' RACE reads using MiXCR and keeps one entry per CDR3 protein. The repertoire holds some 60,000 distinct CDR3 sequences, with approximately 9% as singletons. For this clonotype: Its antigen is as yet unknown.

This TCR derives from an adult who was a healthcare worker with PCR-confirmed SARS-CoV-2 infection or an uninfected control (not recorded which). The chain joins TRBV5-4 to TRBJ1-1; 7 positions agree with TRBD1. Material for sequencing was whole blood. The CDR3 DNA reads TGTGCCAGCAGCCTTAACAGGGGAGGGGACACTGAAGCTTTCTTT. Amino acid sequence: CASSLNRGGDTEAFF.